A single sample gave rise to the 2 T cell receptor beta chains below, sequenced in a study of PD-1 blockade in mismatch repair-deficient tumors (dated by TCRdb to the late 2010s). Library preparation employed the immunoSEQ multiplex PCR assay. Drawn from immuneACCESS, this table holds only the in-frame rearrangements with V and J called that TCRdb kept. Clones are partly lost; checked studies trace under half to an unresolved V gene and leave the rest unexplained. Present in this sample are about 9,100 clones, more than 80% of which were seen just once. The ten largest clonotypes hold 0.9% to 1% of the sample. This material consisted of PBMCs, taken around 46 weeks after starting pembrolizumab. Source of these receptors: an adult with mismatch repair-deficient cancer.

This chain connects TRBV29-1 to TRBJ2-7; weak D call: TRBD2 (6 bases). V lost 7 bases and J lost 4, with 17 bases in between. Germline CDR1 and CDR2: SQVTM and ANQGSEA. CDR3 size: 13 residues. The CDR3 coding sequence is TGCAGCGCCCTGGGCGGGGCCCCTTACGAGCAGTACTTC. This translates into CSALGGAPYEQYF.

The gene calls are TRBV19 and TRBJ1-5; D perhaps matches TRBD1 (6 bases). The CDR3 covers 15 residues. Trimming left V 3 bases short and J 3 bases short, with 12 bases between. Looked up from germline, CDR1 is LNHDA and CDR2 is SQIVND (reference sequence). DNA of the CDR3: TGTGCCAGTAGTATGTTACAGGGAATCAATCAGCCCCAGCATTTT. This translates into CASSMLQGINQPQHF.